This TCR beta chain was recorded in a study of T cell responses to AZD1222 COVID-19 vaccine. Trimming took 5 bases from V and 6 from J, leaving 11 bases between them. CDR3 size: 13 residues. From germline, CDR1 is SGHTA and CDR2 FQGTGA. Clones were read by immunoSEQ multiplex PCR, and TCRdb kept only the in-frame ones, dropping some. Of 86,000 or so clones listed, around nine tenths are singletons. V is TRBV7-3 and J is TRBJ1-5, with D unresolved. This clonotype was obtained from an adult in good health. Source: peripheral blood, taken on day 0 of AZD1222 vaccination. This chain's CDR3 is CASSPGPSQPQHF. In DNA, the CDR3 is TGTGCCAGCAGCCCCGGACCTTCTCAGCCCCAGCATTTT.